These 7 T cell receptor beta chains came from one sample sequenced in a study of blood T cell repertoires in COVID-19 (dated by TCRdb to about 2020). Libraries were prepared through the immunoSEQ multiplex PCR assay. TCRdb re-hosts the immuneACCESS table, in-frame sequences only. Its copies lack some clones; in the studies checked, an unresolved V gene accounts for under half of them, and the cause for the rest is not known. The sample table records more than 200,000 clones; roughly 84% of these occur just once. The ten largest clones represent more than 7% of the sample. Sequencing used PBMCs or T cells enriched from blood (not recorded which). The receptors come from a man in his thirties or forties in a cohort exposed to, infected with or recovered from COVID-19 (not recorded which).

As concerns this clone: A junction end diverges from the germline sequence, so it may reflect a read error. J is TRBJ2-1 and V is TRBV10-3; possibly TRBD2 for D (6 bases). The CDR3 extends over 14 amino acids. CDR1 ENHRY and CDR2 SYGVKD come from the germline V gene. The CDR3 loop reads CAISDRDSHNEQFF. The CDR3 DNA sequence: TGTGCCATCAGTGACAGGGACTCCCACAATGAGCAGTTCTTC.

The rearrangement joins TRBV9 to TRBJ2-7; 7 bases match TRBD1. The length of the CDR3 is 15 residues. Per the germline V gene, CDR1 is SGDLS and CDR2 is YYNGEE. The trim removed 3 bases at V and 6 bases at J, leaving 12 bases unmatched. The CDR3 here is CASSANRGRGGEQYF. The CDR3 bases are TGTGCCAGCAGCGCCAACAGGGGCAGGGGTGGCGAGCAGTACTTC.

CDR3 DNA sequence: TGCAGTGCTACCAGGGGGGCTGAAGCTTTCTTT. Residues: CSATRGAEAFF. This rearrangement joins TRBV20-1 to TRBJ1-1; TRBD1 matches at 7 bases. Trimming removed 4 bases from V and 6 bases from J; junction bases left unmatched: 2. Germline V gene sequence: CDR1 DFQATT, CDR2 SNEGSKA (reference sequence). The CDR3 spans 11 residues.

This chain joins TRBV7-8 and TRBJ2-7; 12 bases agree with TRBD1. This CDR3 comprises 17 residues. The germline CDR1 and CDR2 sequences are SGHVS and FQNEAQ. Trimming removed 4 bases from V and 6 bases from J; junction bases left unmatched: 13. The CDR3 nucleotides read TGTGCCAGCAGCTACGCCCTCTTCCGGGACAGGGGGCGCGAGCAGTACTTC. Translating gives CASSYALFRDRGREQYF.

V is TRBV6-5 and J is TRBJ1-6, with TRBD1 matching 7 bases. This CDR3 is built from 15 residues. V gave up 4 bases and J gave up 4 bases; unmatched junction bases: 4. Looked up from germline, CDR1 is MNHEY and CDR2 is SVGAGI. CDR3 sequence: CASSSRGQYNSPLHF. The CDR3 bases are TGTGCCAGCAGTTCCCGGGGACAGTATAATTCACCCCTCCACTTT.

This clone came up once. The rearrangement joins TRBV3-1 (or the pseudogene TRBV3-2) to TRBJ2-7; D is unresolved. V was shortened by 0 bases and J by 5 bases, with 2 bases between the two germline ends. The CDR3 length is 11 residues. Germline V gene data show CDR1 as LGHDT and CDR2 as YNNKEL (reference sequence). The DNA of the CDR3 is TGTGCCAGCAGCCAAGATAACGAGCAGTACTTC. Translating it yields CASSQDNEQYF.

The DNA for the CDR3 is TGTGCCAGCAGCCTCGGACTAGCCCATGAGCAGTTCTTC. It codes for CASSLGLAHEQFF. The rearrangement links TRBV3-1 (or the pseudogene TRBV3-2) to TRBJ2-1; 8 nucleotides align to TRBD2. This CDR3 has 13 amino acids. Per the germline V gene, CDR1 is LGHDT and CDR2 is YNNKEL (reference sequence). Trimming removed 4 bases from V and 8 bases from J; junction bases left unmatched: 4.